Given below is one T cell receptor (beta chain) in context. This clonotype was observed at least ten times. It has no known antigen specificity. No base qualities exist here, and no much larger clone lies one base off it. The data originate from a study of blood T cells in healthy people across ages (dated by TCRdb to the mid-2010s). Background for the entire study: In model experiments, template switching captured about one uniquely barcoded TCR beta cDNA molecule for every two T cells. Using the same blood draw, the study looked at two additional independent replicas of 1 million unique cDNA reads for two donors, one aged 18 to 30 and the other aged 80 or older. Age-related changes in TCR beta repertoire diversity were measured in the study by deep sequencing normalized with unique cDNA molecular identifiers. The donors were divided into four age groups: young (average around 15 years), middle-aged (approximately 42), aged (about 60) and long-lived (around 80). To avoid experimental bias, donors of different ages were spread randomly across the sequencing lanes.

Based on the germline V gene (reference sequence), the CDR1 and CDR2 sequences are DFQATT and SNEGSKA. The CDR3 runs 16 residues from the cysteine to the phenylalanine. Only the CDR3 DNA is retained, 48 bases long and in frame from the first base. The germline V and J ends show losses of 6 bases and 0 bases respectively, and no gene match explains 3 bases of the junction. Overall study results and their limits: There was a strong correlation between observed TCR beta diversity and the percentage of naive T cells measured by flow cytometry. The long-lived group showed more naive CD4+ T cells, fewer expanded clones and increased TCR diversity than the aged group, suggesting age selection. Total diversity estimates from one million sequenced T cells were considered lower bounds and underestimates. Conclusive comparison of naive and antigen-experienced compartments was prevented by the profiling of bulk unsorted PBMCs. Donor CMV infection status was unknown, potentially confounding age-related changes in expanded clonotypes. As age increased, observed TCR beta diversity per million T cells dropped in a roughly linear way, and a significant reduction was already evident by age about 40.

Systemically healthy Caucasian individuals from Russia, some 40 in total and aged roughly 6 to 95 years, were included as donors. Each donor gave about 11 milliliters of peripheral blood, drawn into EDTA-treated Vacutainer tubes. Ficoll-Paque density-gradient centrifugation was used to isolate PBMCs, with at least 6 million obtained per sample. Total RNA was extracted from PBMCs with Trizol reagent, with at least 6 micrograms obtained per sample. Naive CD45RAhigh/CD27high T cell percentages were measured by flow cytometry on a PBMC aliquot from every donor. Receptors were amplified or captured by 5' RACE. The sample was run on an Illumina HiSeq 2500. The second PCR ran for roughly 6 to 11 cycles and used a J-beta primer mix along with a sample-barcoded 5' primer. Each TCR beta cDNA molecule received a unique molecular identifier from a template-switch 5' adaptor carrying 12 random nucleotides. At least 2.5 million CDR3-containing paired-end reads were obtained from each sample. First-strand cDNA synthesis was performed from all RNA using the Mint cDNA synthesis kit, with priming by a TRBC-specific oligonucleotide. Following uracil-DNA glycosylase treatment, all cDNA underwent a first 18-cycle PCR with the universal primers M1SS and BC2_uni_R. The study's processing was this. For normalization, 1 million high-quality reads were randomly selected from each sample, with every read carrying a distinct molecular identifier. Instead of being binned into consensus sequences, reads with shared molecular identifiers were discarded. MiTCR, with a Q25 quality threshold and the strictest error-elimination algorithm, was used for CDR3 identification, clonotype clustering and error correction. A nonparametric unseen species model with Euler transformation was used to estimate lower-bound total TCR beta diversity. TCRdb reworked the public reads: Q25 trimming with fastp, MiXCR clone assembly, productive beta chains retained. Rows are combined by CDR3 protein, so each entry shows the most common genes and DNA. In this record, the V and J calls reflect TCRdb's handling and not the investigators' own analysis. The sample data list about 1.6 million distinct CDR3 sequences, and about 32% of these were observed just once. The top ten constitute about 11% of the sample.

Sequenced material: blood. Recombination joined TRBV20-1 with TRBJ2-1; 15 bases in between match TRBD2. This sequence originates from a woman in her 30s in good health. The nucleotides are TGCAGTGCACTGGGACTAGCGGGAGGCTCCTACAATGAGCAGTTCTTC. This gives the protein CSALGLAGGSYNEQFF.